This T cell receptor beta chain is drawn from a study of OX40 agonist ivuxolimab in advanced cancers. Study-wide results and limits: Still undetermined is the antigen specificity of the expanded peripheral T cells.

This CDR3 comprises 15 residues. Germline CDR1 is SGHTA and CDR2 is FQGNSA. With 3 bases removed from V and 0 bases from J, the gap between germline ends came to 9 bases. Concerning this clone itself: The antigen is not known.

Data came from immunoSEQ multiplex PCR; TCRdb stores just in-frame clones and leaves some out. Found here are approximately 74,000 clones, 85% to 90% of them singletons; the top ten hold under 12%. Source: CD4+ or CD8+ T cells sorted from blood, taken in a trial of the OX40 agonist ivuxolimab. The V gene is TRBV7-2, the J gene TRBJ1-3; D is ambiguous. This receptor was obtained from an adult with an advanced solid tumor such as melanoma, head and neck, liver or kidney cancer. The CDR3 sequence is CASSFRQLSGNTIYF. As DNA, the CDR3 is TGTGCCAGCAGCTTCAGGCAGCTCTCTGGAAACACCATATATTTT.